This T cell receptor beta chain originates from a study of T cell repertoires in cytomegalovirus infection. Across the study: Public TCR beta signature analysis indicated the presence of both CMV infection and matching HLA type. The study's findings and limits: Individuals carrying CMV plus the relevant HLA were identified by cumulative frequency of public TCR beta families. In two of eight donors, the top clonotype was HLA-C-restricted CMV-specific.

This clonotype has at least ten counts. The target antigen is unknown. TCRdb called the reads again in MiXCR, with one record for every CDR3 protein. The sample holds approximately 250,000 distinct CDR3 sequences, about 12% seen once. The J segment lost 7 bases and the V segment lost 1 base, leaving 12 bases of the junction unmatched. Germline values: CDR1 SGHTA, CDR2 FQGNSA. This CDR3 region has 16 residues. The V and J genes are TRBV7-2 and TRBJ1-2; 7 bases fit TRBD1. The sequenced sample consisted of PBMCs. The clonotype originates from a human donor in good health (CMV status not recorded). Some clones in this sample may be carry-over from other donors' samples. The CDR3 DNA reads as TGTGCCAGCAGCTTAGTTAAGGGGGCGGCAACGGCTGGCTACACCTTC. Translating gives CASSLVKGAATAGYTF.